This TCR beta chain was observed in a study of beta chain features in type 1 diabetes. Study as a whole: Examination of sorted cells across all samples involved roughly 100 million cells.

Blood was collected once per donor into heparin, averaging about 100 mL. Sequenced material consisted of expressed TCRB transcripts (all of the isolated RNA was reverse transcribed). Here immunoSEQ multiplex PCR was the method, and the copy in TCRdb shows in-frame clones only, minus some. The data contain 680,000 or so clones, around 15% of them singletons. General study points: All four CD4+ subsets of Type 1 diabetes patients contained TCRB CDR3s that were moderately but significantly shorter. Individuals with type 1 diabetes displayed fewer insertions and more deletions at VDJ junctions.

The V end lost 6 bases, the J end lost 6 bases, and 4 bases lay between the germline ends. From germline, CDR1 is ENHRY and CDR2 SYGVKD. This CDR3 has 10 amino acids. Points on this clone: What it binds is unknown.

The sequence derives from a man aged 18 to 29 with type 1 diabetes. The sequencing sample was made of naive CD4+ T cells from blood. V and J are TRBV10-3 and TRBJ2-3; D unclear. The CDR3 is CAIRDDTQYF. The CDR3 DNA sequence: TGTGCCATCAGGGACGATACGCAGTATTTT.